This T cell receptor (beta chain) was observed in a study of cytomegalovirus exposure and HLA in healthy donors. Clones were read by immunoSEQ multiplex PCR, and TCRdb kept only the in-frame ones, dropping some. This table holds 150,000 to 200,000 clones, around 88% found once. The J segment lost 5 bases and the V segment lost 11 bases, leaving 18 bases of the junction unmatched. The V gene's germline CDR1 is MRHNA and CDR2 SNTAGT. This CDR3 contains 18 residues. This chain links TRBV6-4 with TRBJ2-1; 13 nucleotides match TRBD2. The source is a woman aged 18-29 years in good health and CMV-seronegative. Sequenced input: PBMCs. Written as DNA, the CDR3 is TGTGCCGAACCCTATTTCCCGACTAGCGGGGGGTGTCACAATGAGCAGTTCTTC. It encodes CAEPYFPTSGGCHNEQFF.